This note documents a single TCR beta chain sequence. Its antigen is not yet known. No much larger clone exists at a distance of one base, and base qualities are not known. The data derive from a study of tumor-infiltrating lymphocytes in primary liver carcinoma (dated by TCRdb to 2016 to 2017). A note on the overall study: Between late 2015 and early 2016, roughly five patients in China with histopathologically diagnosed primary liver carcinoma had surgical resection. Technical replicate repertoires showed high reproducibility, with mean shared-clone rates about 0.88 and correlation coefficients above 0.95. Tumors of the five patients were stage T1-T3 N0M0 with maximum diameters of about 4.2 to 10 cm. Roughly 3.65 to 7.13 million productive TCRbeta reads were obtained per sample, and no significant difference in read depth was found between tissue types. Of the five patients, three men and two women aged 30 to 69 years, four had hepatocellular carcinoma and one had combined HCC and intrahepatic cholangiocarcinoma. The study combined TCRbeta repertoire sequencing, expression microarrays and whole-exome sequencing across five regions of each liver tumor, with adjacent normal tissue and blood. A total of 35 or so specimens from 5 patients went through TCRbeta repertoire sequencing, namely 25 tumor regions, 5 adjacent noncancerous liver tissues and 5 peripheral blood samples. Overall study results and their limits: Pairs of tumor regions showed greater repertoire overlap (mean about 35%) than tumor-adjacent pairs (roughly 17%) or tumor-blood pairs (approximately 15%), which is consistent with antigen-driven expansion. Because sequencing covered only the TCR beta chain and unpaired alpha chains were not captured, true repertoire diversity is likely underestimated. Comparison of CD4+ and CD8+ T cell repertoires was precluded by the use of bulk unsorted samples. The top 250 clones accounted for a significantly greater share of the repertoire in tumors than in blood (p = 0.039). The study included only a few patients, and the authors note findings should be validated in a larger study.

Starting from approximately 500 ng total RNA, TCRbeta-specific cDNA was produced by reverse transcription with a constant-region primer and ProtoScript II reverse transcriptase. Three nested multiplex PCR rounds, following a slightly modified ARM-PCR procedure, were used to build the TCRbeta libraries. Multiplex TRBV1-TRBV30 forward primers and a Cbeta reverse primer were used in the first two PCR rounds, each of which was run for around 9 cycles. Sample barcodes and Illumina adapters were added in a final 25-cycle PCR using Deep VentR polymerase. Before sequencing, amplicons between 200 and 500 bp were purified from gel using a QIAquick gel extraction kit. An Illumina HiSeq 2500 was used to sequence the TCRbeta amplicons with 250-bp paired-end reads. Per the authors' processing: Quality trimming of reads was performed with Trimmomatic v0.33, and paired reads were merged with FLASH v1.2.11 so that full CDR3 sequences could be recovered. MiGEC v1.2.1b assigned V, D and J germline segments to the rearranged TCRbeta sequences. VDJtools v1.0.0 computed clonotype statistics and Shannon-Wiener diversity indices. To cut down on sampling bias, every analysis after diversity analysis relied on just the 250 most abundant clonotypes from each sample. The public reads were run again by TCRdb, first through fastp at Q25 and then through MiXCR, and only productive beta chains were kept. Rows with one shared CDR3 protein collapse into an entry with the most common genes and DNA. What appears here as the V and J calls and clone size reflects TCRdb's work, not the paper's. The sample table contains a few hundred thousand distinct CDR3 sequences; only one count was recorded for around 50% of them. The top ten hold approximately 15% of the sample.

CDR1 and CDR2, per the germline V gene (reference sequence), are SGHKS and YYEKEE. The CDR3 has 15 amino acids, counting the end cysteine and phenylalanine. CDR3 DNA only is kept here, 45 bases in frame from base 1. After removal of 5 bases from V and 4 bases from J, the junction retains 4 bases not matched to a gene. RNA from unsorted whole blood was extracted with TRIzol reagent, and germline DNA was obtained with the DNeasy Blood & Tissue kit. At the time of sampling, the patients had chronic HBV infection and had not received any treatment. Before surgery, four milliliters of peripheral blood were collected into K2EDTA tubes.

The origin of this receptor is a woman younger than 45 with primary liver carcinoma and hepatitis B virus infection. The chain is assembled from TRBV5-5 and TRBJ2-2, with TRBD2 identical over 11 junction bases. The sequenced material came from peripheral blood. The CDR3 corresponds to CASSFSGRGTGELFF. The nucleotides are TGTGCCAGCAGTTTTAGCGGGAGGGGCACCGGGGAGCTGTTTTTT.